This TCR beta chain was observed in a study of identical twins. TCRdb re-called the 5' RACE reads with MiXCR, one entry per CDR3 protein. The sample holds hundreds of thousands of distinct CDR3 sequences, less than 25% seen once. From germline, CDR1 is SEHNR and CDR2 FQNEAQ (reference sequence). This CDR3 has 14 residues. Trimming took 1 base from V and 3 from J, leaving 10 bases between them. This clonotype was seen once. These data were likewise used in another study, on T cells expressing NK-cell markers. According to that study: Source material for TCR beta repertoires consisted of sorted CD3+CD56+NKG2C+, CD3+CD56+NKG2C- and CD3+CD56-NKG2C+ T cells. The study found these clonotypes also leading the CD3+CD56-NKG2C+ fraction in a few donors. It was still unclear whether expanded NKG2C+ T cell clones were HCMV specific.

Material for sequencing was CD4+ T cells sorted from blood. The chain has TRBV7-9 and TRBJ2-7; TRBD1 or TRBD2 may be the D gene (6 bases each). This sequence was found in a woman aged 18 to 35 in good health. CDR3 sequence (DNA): TGTGCCAGCAGCTTAGAGGGGGGAATCTACGAGCAGTACTTC. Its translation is CASSLEGGIYEQYF.